This T cell receptor (beta chain) stems from a study of blood T cell repertoires in COVID-19. The overall study: Researchers got acute and convalescent COVID-19 samples from the United States, Italy and Spain. From T cells, B-cell-depleted T cells, or PBMCs came the material, which was cDNA or gDNA.

The CDR3 is made up of 15 amino acids. The germline CDR1 and CDR2 sequences are SGHTA and FQGNSA. The germline V and J ends were trimmed by 3 bases and 9 bases, with 18 bases remaining between them. Per the authors' pipeline: By means of reference gene primer amplification, nucleated cell counts were estimated. Profiling relied on immunoSEQ multiplex PCR, and the TCRdb table lists in-frame clones only, not all of them. V and J calls and clone size are as listed in that table; D and trimming were resolved from the DNA. In the table there are around 20,000 clones, approximately 87% of which are singletons.

The sequence derives from a human donor in a cohort sampled during active COVID-19. The chain recombines TRBV7-2 with TRBJ2-1, with a weak D call TRBD1 (6 bases). Specimen: peripheral blood. CDR3 nucleotides: TGTGCCAGCAGCTTTTCAGGGGTCGGAAACACTGAGCAGTTCTTC. Amino acids: CASSFSGVGNTEQFF. Filled out from reference TRBV7-2 and TRBJ2-1, the complete variable domain reads GAGVSQSPSNKVTEKGKDVELRCDPISGHTALYWYRQSLGQGLEFLIYFQGNSAPDKSGLPSDRFSAERTGGSVSTLTIQRTQQEDSAVYLCASSFSGVGNTEQFFGPGTRLTVL.